This T cell receptor (beta chain) was captured by sequencing in a study of T cell repertoires in cytomegalovirus infection. On the study more broadly: Both a matching HLA type and CMV infection were indicated by public TCR beta signatures.

Study results and caveats: Totalled public TCR beta family frequency picked out people who carried CMV plus the relevant HLA. The ex vivo response showed dominance by HLA-C-restricted CMV-specific TCR beta clonotypes.

The V end lost 5 bases, the J end lost 9 bases, and 11 bases lay between the germline ends. The CDR3 covers 12 residues. MiXCR, run by TCRdb on the reads, gives a single entry per CDR3 protein. The sample shows around 740,000 distinct CDR3 sequences, roughly 36% of them seen only once. This clonotype showed up just a few times. The antigen is not known. The TCR was taken from a human donor in good health (CMV status not recorded). Some clones in this sample may be carry-over from other donors' samples. The chain couples TRBV12-3 or TRBV12-4 to TRBJ2-4; TRBD2 is a possible D gene (6 bases). Source material: PBMCs. CDR3 bases: TGTGCCAGCAGTCCCTCCGGGGGCATTCAGTACTTC. Protein: CASSPSGGIQYF.